This TCR beta chain is from a study of cytomegalovirus exposure and HLA in healthy donors (dated by TCRdb to about 2017). Context from the whole study: In an earlier analysis of 587 of the donors, 250 to 350 Gb of sequence data and 120 million or so unique TCR beta sequences from roughly 200 million T cells were reported. An early release covering 500 to 750 HLA-typed donors comprised about 290 gigabases of sequencing data and 85 million or so unique TCR sequences. Of the approximately 400 genotyped donors, roughly 80% fell in the genetic ancestry cluster associated with self-reported Caucasian donors. The aim of the study was to test whether cataloging public T cell receptors could identify signatures of past pathogen exposure. The study used immunosequencing to profile the T cell repertoires of 600 to 850 subjects and linked those repertoires to cytomegalovirus serostatus. In addition to the first cohort of 500 to 850 subjects, a separate validation cohort of 130 or so different subjects was used. To predict cytomegalovirus infection status, the study brought together high-throughput TCR immunosequencing, statistical association of individual TCRs with disease status, and machine learning. A later analysis re-examined previously published TCR beta repertoires from roughly 650 donors and added high-resolution HLA genotyping to investigate patterns of TCR occurrence. In the later analysis, no new phenotypic data were used to find candidate immune exposures; instead, reliance was placed on TCR beta sequences and their occurrence across donors. To decide whether each TCR beta V gene segment behaved as functional or pseudogenic, an earlier analysis of approximately 600 of the donors relied on high-throughput TCR beta sequencing. Donor age, sex, ethnicity and CMV serostatus were collected together with the repertoire data. A later genetic analysis used genome-wide SNP genotypes for about 60% of the roughly 700 donors, treating that subset as a discovery cohort. All discovery cohort repertoires had been generated on a single sequencing platform. Both class I and class II loci were covered by HLA typing, at four-digit resolution. The number of typed donors differed by locus: about 629-640 for A, B, C, DRB1 and DQB1; 500 to 550 for DQA1; approximately 600 for DPA1; and about 450 for DPB1. About 5 DR-DQ haplotypes were handled as single units for association and clustering, since linkage in the cohort was strong. Across approximately 420 genotyped donors of the cohort, an average of about 240,000 unique TCR beta nucleotide sequences per donor were sequenced, and approximately 17% of those sequences were non-productive.

Reading from cysteine to phenylalanine, the CDR3 counts 16 amino acids. Only CDR3 DNA remains: 48 bases, in frame from the first base. Trimming takes 5 bases from V and 0 bases from J, and the germline ends sit 14 bases apart. CDR1 and CDR2, looked up from the germline V gene, are SGHRS and YFSETQ. Receptor libraries were prepared by the immunoSEQ multiplex PCR assay. The multiplex PCR relied on a mix of 60 forward primers for TCR Vbeta segments and 13 reverse primers for TCR Jbeta segments. The CDR3 region of rearranged TCR beta genes was amplified from genomic DNA with a multiplex PCR assay. The Illumina HiSeq System was used to sequence the amplified TCR beta libraries as 87-base-pair reads. As for how the authors treated the data: Across the 670 or so repertoires, a later analysis counted 78 million or so unique TCR beta chains, around 11 million of which were shared by at least two donors. A nearest-neighbor algorithm error-corrected the raw reads and collapsed the reads into unique sequences, merging closely related sequences to remove PCR and sequencing errors. Alignment of CDR3 sequences to IMGT reference sequences was used to assign V, D and J gene segments. For a sequence to be retained, a match of at least six nucleotides was required to both a V gene segment and a J gene segment. Rearrangements were called productive when the CDR3 lacked stop codons and stayed in frame with V and J; all others were non-productive. CDR3 was defined according to IMGT convention as the region running from the second conserved V-encoded cysteine to the conserved J-encoded phenylalanine. The earlier analysis of about 590 of the donors excluded sequences that lacked an unambiguous match to a single V gene segment. An earlier analysis of 587 of the donors classified V segments as functional when productive rearrangements were above 56.7% and as segregating when the standard deviation between donors was above 5%. A statistical classification framework was developed to diagnose cytomegalovirus status using the catalog of TCR beta chain sequences. V and J gene assignment, in a later analysis, came from comparing TCR nucleotide sequences with IMGT/GENE-DB human TR gene sequences. Using the TCRdist pipeline, a later analysis assigned CDR3 sequences along with most-parsimonious VDJ recombination scenarios. In a later analysis, each TCR beta chain was defined by its CDR3 amino acid sequence together with its V-gene family, and reads without a unique V-gene family were excluded. To address suspected cross-contamination and a sequencing artifact, a later analysis removed approximately 600 highly shared, low-generation-probability nucleotide sequences. In a later analysis, a clonal expansion index for each public chain was calculated from normalized within-repertoire ranks of inferred template counts. In a later analysis, generation probabilities were computed with a VDJ recombination model fitted to out-of-frame rearrangements, and the resulting probabilities were checked against IGoR. A later analysis scored TCR-TCR, TCR-HLA and TCR-CMV co-occurrence with hypergeometric tests, applying a repertoire-size bias correction to TCR pairs. To estimate false discovery rates, a later analysis permuted the HLA or CMV assignments 20 times. In a later analysis, co-occurring TCRs were grouped with DBSCAN, and TCRdist sequence similarity was added when clustering was performed within HLA-allele-positive subsets. Repertoires with fewer than 30,000 or more than 120,000 public chains were left out of co-occurrence clustering, as were four to six repertoires with anomalous nucleotide sharing. TCRdb obtained this table from immuneACCESS and retained in-frame rearrangements with V and J assigned. These tables miss some clones; where compared with another copy, unresolved V genes account for less than half of the shortfall, and the remainder is unexplained. The V and J calls and clone size come from that table; D and trimming were worked out from the DNA. Within this sample are approximately 75,000 clones, with around 82% of them counted one time only. 0.85% to 1.3% of the sample lies in the top ten.

The cohort comprised under 700 healthy bone marrow donors. At the time of sampling, all cohort members were nominally healthy, though unrecorded immune exposures were likely present. The donor was CMV seronegative and was included in the group of a few hundred seronegative cohort members. Every donor gave a peripheral blood sample, and the peripheral blood mononuclear cells from that sample were used for TCR beta sequencing. The Qiagen DNeasy Blood Extraction Kit was used to extract genomic DNA from the blood cell samples. A word on this clone: Its antigen remains unidentified. No base quality information exists; no much larger clone differs at one position.

Study-wide conclusions, independent of this receptor: Because HLA typing was missing for some donors at each locus, association tests included only the typed subset. Sequencing depth was assumed to be roughly uniform across donors in the presence/absence analyses, though that assumption may not hold. Over 15 rarely observed V segments, including chromosome 9 orphons, were excluded from the earlier analysis of approximately 600 of the donors because counts were too low. Compared with the approximately 720-donor mean, donors in an Asian-associated ancestry cluster had fewer N-insertions in productive TCRs, according to a later genetic analysis. Immune exposure information for the cohort was limited to CMV serostatus. The cohort was sequenced for TCR beta chains only, and without alpha or paired-chain data the features that could be detected were limited. The classifier was reported to diagnose cytomegalovirus status with high specificity and sensitivity in both the original cohort and the validation cohort. The study gave a list of more than 150 TCR beta chains associated with cytomegalovirus. Across donors, most TCR sequences were observed very rarely, whereas some public TCRs were present in many individuals. In a later analysis, HLA-associated TCR beta chains showed more clonal expansion and lower generation probabilities than non-associated chains that were equally common. A later analysis found that most CMV-associated TCR beta chains appeared HLA-restricted, with HLA associations seemingly driven largely by CMV exposure. A further reported finding was that TCR beta sequences accurately predicted the HLA-A and HLA-B alleles for most subjects in the first cohort. V-gene and J-gene trimming of TCR beta chains was associated with a missense DCLRE1C variant in a later genetic analysis, and the association was replicated in an independent cohort. Correlated functional status among segregating V segments might reflect linkage disequilibrium, but an unknown experimental factor could not be ruled out. In a later analysis, 16,951 TCR beta sequences were associated with specific HLA alleles at a false discovery rate of 0.05. In vitro tests confirmed that a few of the cytomegalovirus-associated TCR beta chains recognize cytomegalovirus antigens. According to the authors, the approach could potentially be generalized to other disease states and immunological phenotypes. A cluster of highly shared sequence variants was judged likely to be a technical artifact of the sequencing pipeline. In an earlier analysis of approximately 590 of the donors, most TCR beta V segments were observed in productive rearrangements about 87% or about 30% of the time, broadly matching IMGT annotations. Some IMGT-functional V segments, including TRBV6-2 and TRBV6-3, could not be told apart with the 87-base-pair reads, so those segments were excluded. When HLA alleles, especially DR and DQ, strongly co-occurred, attributing TCR associations to individual alleles was difficult. According to a later analysis, TCR association rates differed among HLA loci, with DRB1 alleles showing the most associated TCRs and HLA-C alleles showing the fewest. According to a later analysis, parvovirus B19, influenza, CMV and Epstein-Barr virus appeared linked to several top co-occurrence clusters.

The material sequenced was PBMCs. The chain links TRBV5-1 with TRBJ2-2; the best D guess is TRBD2, with 5 bases matching. This receptor was obtained from a male donor in good health and CMV-seronegative. The DNA sequence is given as TGCGCCAGCAGACCTACTAGGGAAACGAACACCGGGGAGCTGTTTTTT. It encodes CASRPTRETNTGELFF.